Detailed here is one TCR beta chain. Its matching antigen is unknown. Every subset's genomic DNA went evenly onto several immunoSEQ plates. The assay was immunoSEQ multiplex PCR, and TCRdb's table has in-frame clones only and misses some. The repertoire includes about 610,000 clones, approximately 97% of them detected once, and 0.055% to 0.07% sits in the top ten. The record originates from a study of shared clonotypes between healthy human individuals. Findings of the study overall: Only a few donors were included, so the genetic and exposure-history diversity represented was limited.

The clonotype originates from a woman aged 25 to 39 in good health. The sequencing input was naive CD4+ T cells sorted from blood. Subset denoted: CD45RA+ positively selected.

This CDR3 reads CASSFAKSSYEQYF. CDR3 sequence (DNA): TGTGCCAGCAGTTTCGCAAAGAGCTCCTACGAGCAGTACTTC. The gene calls are TRBV2 and TRBJ2-7; no firm D call. This CDR3 has 14 amino acids. V lost 5 bases and J 0 bases, leaving 11 bases between the germline ends. Germline-derived CDR1 and CDR2 are SNHLY and FYNNEI.